This T cell receptor beta chain emerged from a study of blood T cell repertoires in COVID-19 (dated by TCRdb to 2018 to 2020). Background on the whole study: Collaborator samples came from the United States, Italy and Spain and covered acute and convalescent phases of COVID-19. The material from the prospective study consisted of cDNA or gDNA derived from T cells, B-cell-depleted T cells, or PBMCs. The dataset comprised deeply sampled blood TCRbeta repertoires from subjects exposed to, actively infected with, or recovered from COVID-19. A freely available public database, intended as a resource for researchers studying the immune response to SARS-CoV-2, is where the repertoires were released. Samples came from the ongoing ImmuneRACE study (first 160 participants) plus 1,254 subjects from 6 global collaborators. The sample metadata nearly always contained a de-identified subject ID, COVID-19 status, age in years and sex. Where available, HLA class I and class II types were taken from metadata supplied by the sample provider and were not determined by assay-based typing. General study outcomes and caveats: Clinical and demographic metadata were provided uncurated, with the amount varying by source and participant.

The CDR3 starts with the cysteine, ends with the phenylalanine, and has 14 residues. CDR3 DNA is the only sequence kept; it has 42 bases, read in frame from the first base. The germline V gene provides CDR1 MDHEN and CDR2 SYDVKM. The germline V and J ends show losses of 6 bases and 8 bases respectively, and no gene match explains 5 bases of the junction. TCRbeta CDR3 regions were amplified from genomic DNA using the immunoSEQ Assay, a bias-controlled multiplex PCR. For the original study's pipeline: The number of nucleated cells in each sample was estimated from the amplification of reference gene primers within the assay. To quantify the absolute abundance of each unique TCRbeta CDR3 rearrangement, sequence reads were collapsed and filtered. For each sample, productive Simpson clonality was calculated as the square root of Simpson's diversity index over productive rearrangements. Held by TCRdb, this immuneACCESS table contains in-frame sequences only and omits some clones. Under half of the omission traces to an unresolved V gene where checked; the cause of the rest is unknown. That table gives V, J and clone size, and the DNA gave D and trimming. Here the sample has about 400,000 clones; 89% occur a single time. Roughly 1.2% of the sample rests with the top ten.

Worth noting for this clone: What antigen it recognizes has not been identified. Base qualities are not provided; no much larger clone lies one nucleotide away.

Collaborating institutions collected whole blood in K2EDTA tubes following their own protocols. For TCRbeta analysis, collaborators shipped samples in one of three forms: frozen whole blood, isolated PBMCs, or DNA extracted from either of those sample types. Sequencing was performed on peripheral blood. The clonotype originates from a man aged 35-49 years with acute or convalescent COVID-19. This sequence uses TRBV28 and TRBJ1-6, and TRBD1 aligns with 9 junction nucleotides. The DNA is TGTGCCAGCAGCCCTGGACAGGGGTATTCACCCCTCCACTTT. It encodes CASSPGQGYSPLHF.